The rows below give T cell receptor beta chains drawn from one sample of a study of cytomegalovirus exposure and HLA in healthy donors. Method: immunoSEQ multiplex PCR; TCRdb's copy keeps in-frame clones and lacks some. The data hold roughly 76,000 clones, with 94% observed a single time. Sample: PBMCs. All receptors come from a man between 18 and 35 years old in good health and CMV-seropositive. Each CDR3 is given with its conserved first and last residue. The D gene is left open where the match is weak. Expanded clones are given a class, and other clones once, few, many or no size at all.

J: TRBJ2-7; V: TRBV18; D: .; size: .; DNA: TGTGCCAGCTCAACGGGAGCGGCCTACGAGCAGTACTTC; CDR3: CASSTGAAYEQYF
J: TRBJ2-7; V: TRBV9; D: .; size: .; DNA: TGTGCCAGCAGCCCAACGCCCCAGGGATACGAGCAGTACTTC; CDR3: CASSPTPQGYEQYF
J: TRBJ2-6; V: TRBV10-3; D: TRBD1; size: .; DNA: TGTGCCGCCCAGGGGGCTGGGGCCAACGTCCTGACTTTC; CDR3: CAAQGAGANVLTF
J: TRBJ2-5; V: TRBV7-7; D: .; size: .; DNA: TGTGCTAGCAGCTTAAATATCCTCAGGGGACTATGGGAGACCCAGTACTTC; CDR3: CASSLNILRGLWETQYF
J: TRBJ1-1; V: TRBV12-5; D: .; size: .; DNA: TGTGCTAGTGGTTTCTTATTGGGCAGTCTCACTGAAGCTTTCTTT; CDR3: CASGFLLGSLTEAFF
J: TRBJ2-4; V: TRBV27; D: .; size: .; DNA: TGTGCCAGCAGTCCGCGCCCCCCAGGGGGACTTATAGCCAAAAACATTCAGTACTTC; CDR3: CASSPRPPGGLIAKNIQYF
J: TRBJ2-7; V: TRBV19; D: TRBD1; size: .; DNA: TGTGCCAGCGGGACAGCCTCCTACGAGCAGTACTTC; CDR3: CASGTASYEQYF
J: TRBJ2-3; V: TRBV5-6; D: TRBD1; size: .; DNA: TGTGCCAGCAGCTTGCTCCGTCTTGGGGACAGCGCAACAGATACGCAGTATTTT; CDR3: CASSLLRLGDSATDTQYF
J: TRBJ1-2; V: TRBV2; D: TRBD1; size: few; DNA: TGTGCCAGCAGACCACAGGGGGCTGATGGCTACACCTTC; CDR3: CASRPQGADGYTF
J: TRBJ1-5; V: TRBV21-1; D: .; size: once; DNA: TGTGCCAGCAGCAAAGCCTGTGGGACAGGGCGCAATCAGCCCCAGCATTTT; CDR3: CASSKACGTGRNQPQHF
J: TRBJ2-2; V: TRBV13; D: .; size: .; DNA: TGTGCCAGCAGCGCGGGGCGGAACACCGGGGAGCTGTTTTTT; CDR3: CASSAGRNTGELFF
J: TRBJ2-1; V: TRBV28; D: TRBD2; size: .; DNA: TGTGCCAGCACCCGGACCGGGACTAGCGCTAATAAGGTCTACAATGAGCAGTTCTTC; CDR3: CASTRTGTSANKVYNEQFF
J: TRBJ2-7; V: TRBV2; D: .; size: .; DNA: TGTGCCAGCAAATCCGGGAGCGGCTTCTACGAGCAGTACTTC; CDR3: CASKSGSGFYEQYF
J: TRBJ1-5; V: TRBV28; D: TRBD1; size: .; DNA: TGTGCCAGCAGTTTTTCCAGGGGGCTCCAATATAGCAATCAGCCCCAGCATTTT; CDR3: CASSFSRGLQYSNQPQHF
J: TRBJ1-1; V: TRBV5-3; D: TRBD1; size: few; DNA: TGTGCCAGAAGTCACCCCCCGACAGGGCCGAACACTGAAGCTTTCTTT; CDR3: CARSHPPTGPNTEAFF
J: TRBJ2-1; V: TRBV7-8; D: .; size: .; DNA: TGTGCCAGCAGCCTCTGGACGGGGGTGTTCTTC; CDR3: CASSLWTGVFF
J: TRBJ1-1; V: TRBV9; D: .; size: .; DNA: TGTGCCAGCAGCGGAGGGATAGGCGCCACTGAAGCTTTCTTT; CDR3: CASSGGIGATEAFF
J: TRBJ2-1; V: TRBV11-3; D: .; size: .; DNA: TGTGCCAGCAGCTTAGTTCGGGGATCGAATGAGCAGTTCTTC; CDR3: CASSLVRGSNEQFF
J: TRBJ1-1; V: TRBV10-3; D: .; size: .; DNA: TGTGCCATCAGTGAATTGGGCAGTGAAGCTTTCTTT; CDR3: CAISELGSEAFF
J: TRBJ2-3; V: TRBV7-3; D: .; size: .; DNA: TGTGCCAGCAGCTCAGGCAGGGGTCAGGGGACAGATACGCAGTATTTT; CDR3: CASSSGRGQGTDTQYF
J: TRBJ1-5; V: TRBV7-9; D: TRBD1; size: .; DNA: TGTGCCAGCAGGGGACAGGGAAATCAGCCCCAGCATTTT; CDR3: CASRGQGNQPQHF
J: TRBJ2-3; V: TRBV28; D: .; size: .; DNA: TGTGCCAGCAGGGACCAGCGGAGCACAGATACGCAGTATTTT; CDR3: CASRDQRSTDTQYF
J: TRBJ2-7; V: TRBV19; D: TRBD1; size: few; DNA: TGTGCCATCGGCGGACAGGGCGGTGAGCAGTACTTC; CDR3: CAIGGQGGEQYF
J: TRBJ1-3; V: TRBV10-3; D: .; size: .; DNA: TGTGCCATCAGTGAAATTAGCTCTGGAAACACCATATATTTT; CDR3: CAISEISSGNTIYF
J: TRBJ2-7; V: TRBV7-9; D: .; size: .; DNA: TGTGCCTGTCAGCAGGGTTCTAGCTCCTACGAGCAGTACTTC; CDR3: CACQQGSSSYEQYF
J: TRBJ1-1; V: TRBV30; D: .; size: .; DNA: TGTGCCTGGAGCCCAGGGAACACTGAAGCTTTCTTT; CDR3: CAWSPGNTEAFF
J: TRBJ2-6; V: TRBV28; D: .; size: once; DNA: TGTGCCAGTTCAGGATGGAACAGGGAATCTGGGGCCAACGTCCTGACTTTC; CDR3: CASSGWNRESGANVLTF
J: TRBJ1-1; V: TRBV6-1; D: TRBD1; size: .; DNA: TGTGCCAGCAGTGTGGGACAGGAGGCCACTGAAGCTTTCTTT; CDR3: CASSVGQEATEAFF
J: TRBJ2-1; V: TRBV11-3; D: .; size: once; DNA: TGTGCCAGCAGCTTGGATAGCGACGATGAGCAGTTCTTC; CDR3: CASSLDSDDEQFF
J: TRBJ2-5; V: TRBV5-1; D: .; size: .; DNA: TGCGCCAGCAGCTTGGGACTAGGGCAAGAGACCCAGTACTTC; CDR3: CASSLGLGQETQYF
J: TRBJ1-4; V: TRBV14; D: .; size: once; DNA: TGTGCCAGCAGCCGCACGATGACAGGAAATGAAAAACTGTTTTTT; CDR3: CASSRTMTGNEKLFF
J: TRBJ2-5; V: TRBV19; D: .; size: .; DNA: TGTGCCAGCCGACGGAGGACCCAAGAGACCCAGTACTTC; CDR3: CASRRRTQETQYF
J: TRBJ2-1; V: TRBV19; D: TRBD2; size: .; DNA: TGTGCCAGTAGTATATGGGGGAGGGGAGCCGGTGAGCAGTTCTTC; CDR3: CASSIWGRGAGEQFF
J: TRBJ2-3; V: TRBV5-6; D: .; size: few; DNA: TGTGCCAGCAGCCCTCTCCGGGATACGCAGTATTTT; CDR3: CASSPLRDTQYF
J: TRBJ2-1; V: TRBV7-3; D: TRBD2; size: .; DNA: TGTGCCAGCAGCTCATACGTAGCGGGAGGCGCTGGTTACAATGAGCAGTTCTTC; CDR3: CASSSYVAGGAGYNEQFF
J: TRBJ2-6; V: TRBV28; D: .; size: .; DNA: TGTGCCAGCAGAGGGGACATACCCTCTGGGGCCAACGTCCTGACTTTC; CDR3: CASRGDIPSGANVLTF
J: TRBJ2-1; V: TRBV28; D: TRBD2; size: .; DNA: TGTGCCAGCCGACTAGCGGGAGGTGGTGAGCAGTTCTTC; CDR3: CASRLAGGGEQFF
J: TRBJ2-7; V: TRBV28; D: TRBD2; size: .; DNA: TGTGCCAGCAGTGTACTAGCGGGAGGTGCGGACGAGCAGTACTTC; CDR3: CASSVLAGGADEQYF
J: TRBJ1-2; V: TRBV5-4; D: .; size: .; DNA: TGTGCCAGCAGCCCTGGGGGCGTACCCTATGGCTACACCTTC; CDR3: CASSPGGVPYGYTF
J: TRBJ2-7; V: TRBV28; D: TRBD2; size: once; DNA: TGTGCCAGCAGTTCCATAGCGGGATCCCCCTACGAGCAGTACTTC; CDR3: CASSSIAGSPYEQYF